This note documents a single T cell receptor beta chain sequence. The clone's antigen remains unknown. No base-level quality is on record; no much larger clone is a single base apart. Uncultured memory T cell samples were subjected to sequencing directly after ex vivo isolation. CD4+ total memory, central memory, effector memory and circulating T follicular helper cells were isolated from peripheral blood mononuclear cells. This sample was taken from a study of CD4 T cell repertoires in COVID-19 (dated by TCRdb to about 2021). With regard to the full study: For cross-reactivity analysis, CFSE-low cells were expanded with IL-2 for ten to eleven days and were then relabeled and restimulated with spike proteins from other coronaviruses. In COVID-19-recovered individuals, the study described naturally processed CD4+ T cell responses to SARS-CoV-2 spike and nucleoprotein and used TCR Vbeta sequencing to evaluate clonal composition. TCR Vbeta repertoire analysis of SARS-CoV-2-reactive T cells was conducted at the subset level in three recovered individuals. The study at large found these results: Two or all three memory subsets shared several of the most expanded SARS-CoV-2-reactive clonotypes, which suggests intraclonal diversification. Between roughly 7 and 27% of SARS-CoV-2 clonotypes were also found in SARS-CoV and/or HKU1 spike-stimulated secondary cultures, consistent with cross-reactivity.

Counted from cysteine to phenylalanine, this CDR3 has 14 amino acids. Only the CDR3 part of the read is kept: 42 bases, read in frame from the first base. CDR1 MNHNS and CDR2 SASEGT are derived from the germline V gene. At the junction V is shortened by 7 bases and J by 1 base, with 13 bases in between. The library was built by means of the immunoSEQ multiplex PCR assay. In the original analysis: The Chao-Jaccard similarity index and the number of shared clonotypes were used to measure repertoire overlap between subsets. The table was pulled from immuneACCESS by TCRdb, which kept in-frame rearrangements only. Such tables lose some clones; where checked, under half of the loss comes from unresolved V genes, and the rest has no known cause. V, J and clone size are those of that table, while D and trimming were read from the DNA. Within this sample are about 22,000 clones, with around 90% of them counted one time only. The ten largest clones take up around 0.63% of the sample.

The receptor's source is a human donor who had COVID-19. The chain couples TRBV6-1 to TRBJ1-1, with no reliable assignment of the D segment. The input for sequencing was central memory CD4+ T cells from blood, taken before the COVID-19 pandemic. What the cell subset or site label conveys for this sample: CD4+ T central memory cells. The CDR3 protein: CASTLVEGNTEAFF. The DNA sequence is given as TGTGCCAGCACCCTAGTGGAGGGGAACACTGAAGCTTTCTTT.